This T cell receptor beta chain was captured in a study of cytomegalovirus exposure and HLA in healthy donors. Background on the study: The 120 or so validation repertoires were produced on the same platform as the 670 or so repertoires of the first cohort. This was reported in a later analysis. Findings and limits, study-wide: The dataset shows that most TCR sequences were rare, while some public TCRs occurred in many donors. Among TCR beta chains, those listed as cytomegalovirus-associated numbered about 160.

As regards this clone: Its cognate antigen is unknown.

Assay used: immunoSEQ multiplex PCR; TCRdb lists only in-frame clones, some missing. The data hold roughly 140,000 clones, with about 87% observed a single time. Trimming removed 4 bases from V and 6 bases from J; junction bases left unmatched: 7. CDR3 length: 14 residues. Germline CDR1 is SGDLS and CDR2 is YYNGEE. The J gene is TRBJ1-5, the V gene TRBV9, with 7 bases that match TRBD1. Sequenced input: PBMCs. This receptor was identified in a young man in good health and CMV-seropositive. The CDR3 DNA reads TGTGCCAGCAGCTTTACAGGGGATAGTCAGCCCCAGCATTTT. Protein sequence: CASSFTGDSQPQHF. Together with reference TRBV9 and TRBJ1-5, the CDR3 gives the full variable domain: DSGVTQTPKHLITATGQRVTLRCSPRSGDLSVYWYQQSLDQGLQFLIQYYNGEERAKGNILERFSAQQFPDLHSELNLSSLELGDSALYFCASSFTGDSQPQHFGDGTRLSIL.